The 10 T cell receptor beta chains listed next were all sequenced from one sample in a study of tumor-infiltrating lymphocytes in primary liver carcinoma. From 500 ng of total RNA, TCR beta-specific cDNA was reverse-transcribed using a constant-region primer. Three rounds of nested multiplex PCR with slightly modified ARM-PCR produced TCR beta libraries. With TRBV1-TRBV30 forward primers and a C-beta reverse primer, the first two PCR rounds were run for about 10 cycles each. TCRdb re-derived calls from the multiplex PCR reads in MiXCR, one entry per CDR3 protein. The table has about 25,000 distinct CDR3 sequences, around 77% seen once. Investigators took RNA and DNA out together from roughly 21-30 mg of unsorted bulk tissue. The sample consisted of liver tumor tissue from sampling region 5. Subset given: tumor region T5, tumor centre. The source is a woman in her 30s with primary liver carcinoma and hepatitis B virus infection.

The genes are TRBV6-6 and TRBJ1-5, with 12 bases matching TRBD1. Looked up from germline, CDR1 is MNHNY and CDR2 is SVGAGI (reference sequence). The ends lost 5 bases at V and 11 bases at J; junction bases unmatched: 10. The CDR3 spans 15 residues. CDR3 protein: CASSNGTGGNRSQHF. In nucleotides, the CDR3 is TGTGCCAGCAGTAACGGGACAGGGGGCAATCGGTCCCAGCATTTT.

Comments on this clonotype: The junction differs from germline at one of its ends, possibly a read error. The CDR3 bases are TGTGTCAGCAGGTCCCACCTGAACACCGGGAGGCTGTTTTTT. It encodes CVSRSHLNTGRLFF. V usage is TRBV12-3 or TRBV12-4 and J usage is TRBJ2-2, with D possibly TRBD2 on 6 matching bases. The CDR3 loop spans 14 amino acids.

Concerning this clonotype itself: Germline and junction disagree at one end, which may indicate a read error. The rearrangement uses TRBV4-2 and TRBJ1-1; possibly TRBD1 for D (5 bases). In germline, CDR1 is LGHNA, CDR2 YNFKEQ. The CDR3 runs to 14 residues. As DNA, the CDR3 is TGTGCCGGCAGCCAGGCAAGGGGCCGGGATGAAGCTTTCTTT. Translation gives CAGSQARGRDEAFF.

The sample holds many counts of this clonotype. The J gene is TRBJ1-1, the V gene TRBV12-3 or TRBV12-4; 7 nucleotides agree with TRBD1. Trimming at V came to 7 bases and at J to 6 bases, leaving 8 bases not matched to a gene. The CDR3 contains 13 residues. CDR3 nucleotide sequence: TGTGCCAGCACCCTCCGACAGGGCGCTGAAGCTTTCTTT. Its translation is CASTLRQGAEAFF.

The CDR3 sequence is CASSFQVGGRETQYF. The CDR3 DNA is TGTGCCAGCAGCTTTCAGGTAGGAGGGCGGGAGACCCAGTACTTC. The chain is built from TRBV5-4 and TRBJ2-5; the D gene is possibly TRBD2 (6 bases). Germline lookup yields CDR1 SGHNT and CDR2 YYREEE (reference sequence). Trimming stripped 2 bases from V and 5 bases from J, with 16 bases between. This CDR3 comprises 15 residues.

Turning to this clonotype: Relative to the germline gene, one junction end is altered; a read error may explain this. The chain uses TRBV12-3 or TRBV12-4 and TRBJ2-7, with a tentative D call TRBD2 (6 bases). This CDR3 spans 12 amino acids. The CDR3: CASSALAYEHYF. CDR3 DNA: TGTGCCAGCAGTGCACTAGCCTACGAGCACTATTTC.

A word on this clonotype: The junction shows a germline mismatch at one end, possibly a read error. The rearrangement uses TRBV11-2 and TRBJ2-2; 10 bases agree with TRBD2. The CDR3 contains 16 residues. The germline V gene encodes CDR1 SGHAT and CDR2 FQNNGV. The CDR3 DNA follows: TGTGCCAGCAGCTCGGCACGTAGCGGGAGGTCCGGGGAACTGCTTTTT. Its protein is CASSSARSGRSGELLF.

This clonotype showed up just once. The junction and the germline gene differ at one end; a read error may be behind it. This chain joins TRBV11-2 and TRBJ2-7, with a possible D match to TRBD2 (5 bases). From germline, CDR1 is SGHAT and CDR2 FQNNGV. The CDR3 covers 12 residues. The CDR3 reads CTSSSYDYEQYF. Written as DNA, the CDR3 is TGCACCAGCAGCTCCTACGACTACGAGCAATATTTC.

For this clonotype: Mismatch with germline at one junction end may stem from a read error. The CDR3 spells CANSPHSGKSETQYF. As DNA, the CDR3 is TGTGCCAACTCACCTCACTCAGGGAAGTCCGAGACCCAGTACTTC. The chain joins TRBV18 to TRBJ2-5; D is possibly TRBD1 (5 bases). There are 15 residues in the CDR3. Per germline, CDR1 KGHSH and CDR2 LQKENI. Together with reference TRBV18 and TRBJ2-5, the CDR3 gives the full variable domain: NAGVMQNPRHLVRRRGQEARLRCSPMKGHSHVYWYRQLPEEGLKFMVYLQKENIIDESGMPKERFSAEFPKEGPSILRIQQVVRGDSAAYFCANSPHSGKSETQYFGPGTRLLVL.

Notes on this clonotype: One end of the junction does not line up with germline, which may come from a read error. CDR3 protein: CASNTSLAGGYNERFF. The CDR3 region has the DNA TGTGCCAGTAACACCTCTCTAGCGGGAGGATACAATGAGCGGTTCTTC. The chain has TRBV11-2 and TRBJ2-1; 11 bases match TRBD2. Germline loops: CDR1 SGHAT, CDR2 FQNNGV. The CDR3 covers 16 residues.